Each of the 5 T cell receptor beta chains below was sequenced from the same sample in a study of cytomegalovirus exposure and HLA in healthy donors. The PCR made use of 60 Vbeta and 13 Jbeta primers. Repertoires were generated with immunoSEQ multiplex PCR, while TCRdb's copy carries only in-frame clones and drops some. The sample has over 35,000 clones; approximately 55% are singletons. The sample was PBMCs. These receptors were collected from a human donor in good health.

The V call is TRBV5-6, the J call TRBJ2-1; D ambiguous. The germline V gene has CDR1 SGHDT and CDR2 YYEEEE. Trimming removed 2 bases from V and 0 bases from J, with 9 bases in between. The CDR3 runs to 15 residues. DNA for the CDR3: TGTGCCAGCAGCTTCCGGGTCAGCTCCTACAATGAGCAGTTCTTC. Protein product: CASSFRVSSYNEQFF.

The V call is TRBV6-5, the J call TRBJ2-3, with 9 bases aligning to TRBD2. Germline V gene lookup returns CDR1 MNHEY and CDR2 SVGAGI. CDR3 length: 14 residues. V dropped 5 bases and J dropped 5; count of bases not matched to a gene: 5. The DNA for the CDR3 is TGTGCCAGCAGTCCAGGACTAGCGCGAGATACGCAGTATTTT. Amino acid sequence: CASSPGLARDTQYF.

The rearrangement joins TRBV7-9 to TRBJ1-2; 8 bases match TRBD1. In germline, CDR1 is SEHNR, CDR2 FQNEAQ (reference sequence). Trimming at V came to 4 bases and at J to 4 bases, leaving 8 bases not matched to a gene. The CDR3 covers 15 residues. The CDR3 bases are TGTGCCAGCAGCTCCACGGTCGGACAGGGCTATGGCTACACCTTC. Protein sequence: CASSSTVGQGYGYTF.

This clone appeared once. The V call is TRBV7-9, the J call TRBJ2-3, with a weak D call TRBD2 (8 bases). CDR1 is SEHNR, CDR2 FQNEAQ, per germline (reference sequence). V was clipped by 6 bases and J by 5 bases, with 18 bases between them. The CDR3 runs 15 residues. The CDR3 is CASRRGVGGEDTQYF. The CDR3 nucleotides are TGTGCCAGCAGGCGGGGGGTAGGGGGCGAAGATACGCAGTATTTT. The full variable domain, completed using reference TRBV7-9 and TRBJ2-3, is DTGVSQNPRHKITKRGQNVTFRCDPISEHNRLYWYRQTLGQGPEFLTYFQNEAQLEKSRLLSDRFSAERPKGSFSTLEIQRTEQGDSAMYLCASRRGVGGEDTQYFGPGTRLTVL.

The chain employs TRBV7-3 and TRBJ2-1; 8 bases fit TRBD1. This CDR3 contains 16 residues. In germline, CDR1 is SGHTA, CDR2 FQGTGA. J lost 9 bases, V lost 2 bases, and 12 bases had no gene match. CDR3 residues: CASSLRPGQAYGEQFF. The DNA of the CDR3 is TGTGCCAGCAGCTTACGGCCGGGACAGGCCTACGGTGAGCAGTTCTTC.